This is a list of T cell receptor beta chains from one sample in a study of blood T cell repertoires in COVID-19. Generated by immunoSEQ multiplex PCR, the TCRdb table keeps only in-frame clones and is missing some. The sample lists 50,000 to 65,000 clones, more than 70% occurring once. The sample comprised peripheral blood. All receptors come from a human donor in a cohort sampled during active COVID-19. CDR3s include the opening cysteine and the closing phenylalanine or tryptophan. D genes are given only for firm matches. The size field is filled for only some rows; it gives once, few, many or a size class.

TRBV3-1/TRBV3-2	TRBJ2-3	TRBD2	once	TGTGCCAGCAGCCACCTTGCGGGGGTCGATACGCAGTATTTT	CASSHLAGVDTQYF
TRBV15	TRBJ2-7	NA	NA	TGTGCCACCAGCAGAGTGGAGGGGGCCTCCTACGAGCAGTACTTC	CATSRVEGASYEQYF
TRBV5-1	TRBJ2-2	TRBD2	NA	TGCGCCAGCAGCTTGGGCTCGCGGGGGTACGCGAACACCGGGGAGCTGTTTTTT	CASSLGSRGYANTGELFF
TRBV28	TRBJ2-2	TRBD1	NA	TGTGCCAGCAGTTCCCGACAGGGGGCATCAGTGCACGGGGAGCTGTTTTTT	CASSSRQGASVHGELFF
TRBV19	TRBJ2-1	TRBD1	NA	TGTGCCAGTAGTTTCCTGACAGGGAACACGGGCGATGAGCAGTTCTTC	CASSFLTGNTGDEQFF
TRBV18	TRBJ2-5	TRBD1	NA	TGTGCCAGCTCACCAAACAGGGGGCGTGAGACCCAGTACTTC	CASSPNRGRETQYF
TRBV5-4	TRBJ2-1	TRBD2	once	TGTGCCAGCAGCCCCTCCGGGGGCGGGGGGTTCTACAATGAGCAGTTCTTC	CASSPSGGGGFYNEQFF
TRBV6-1	TRBJ2-6	TRBD1	NA	TGTGCCAGCAGTGAGGGACAGGGAGCGGCTGGGGCCAACGTCCTGACTTTC	CASSEGQGAAGANVLTF
TRBV10-3	TRBJ1-2	TRBD1	NA	TGTGCCATCAGATCCGGGACAGGGGACACAACAGTCTATGGCTACACCTTC	CAIRSGTGDTTVYGYTF
TRBV5-1	TRBJ2-3	TRBD1	once	TGCGCCAGCAGCCCCGGACAGGGATCGTTAGATACGCAGTATTTT	CASSPGQGSLDTQYF
TRBV7-6	TRBJ1-1	NA	few	TGTGCCAGCAGCCGAGGGGAGGCGAACACTGAAGCTTTCTTT	CASSRGEANTEAFF
TRBV19	TRBJ1-4	NA	many	TGTGCCAGTAGTATAGATCGTTTAAGGGGGGAAAAACTGTTTTTT	CASSIDRLRGEKLFF
TRBV2	TRBJ1-2	NA	NA	TGTGCCACCCAAAGAACGGGATATAACTATGGCTACACCTTC	CATQRTGYNYGYTF
TRBV27	TRBJ1-5	NA	NA	TGTGCCAGCAGTTTGAATGGGGCAGGGAATCAGCCCCAGCATTTT	CASSLNGAGNQPQHF
TRBV11-2	TRBJ2-5	TRBD1	NA	TGTGCCAGCAGCTTATCCGGGACAGGGGGACAAGAGACCCAGTACTTC	CASSLSGTGGQETQYF
TRBV5-4	TRBJ2-1	TRBD2	NA	TGTGCCAGCAGCCCTCAGACTAGCGGGGGGGTCCATGAGCAGTTCTTC	CASSPQTSGGVHEQFF
TRBV6-6	TRBJ1-2	TRBD1	NA	TGTGCCAGCAGGCCGACAGGGGGAAGGGGCTACACCTTC	CASRPTGGRGYTF
TRBV18	TRBJ2-5	TRBD2	NA	TGTGCCAGCTCAACAGCGGGGGGGAGCCAAGAGACCCAGTACTTC	CASSTAGGSQETQYF
TRBV9	TRBJ1-1	NA	NA	TGTGCCAGCAGCGTAGAACAGTACACTGAAGCTTTCTTT	CASSVEQYTEAFF
TRBV11-2	TRBJ2-7	TRBD1	NA	TGTGCCAGCAGCTTAGGGAAGGGGGCGATGGGCGAGCAGTACTTC	CASSLGKGAMGEQYF
TRBV29-1	TRBJ2-7	NA	NA	TGCAGCGTTGGACAGGACCCCTCCTACGAGCAGTACTTC	CSVGQDPSYEQYF
TRBV5-1	TRBJ2-1	TRBD2	NA	TGCGCCAGCAGCTTGGCCGGGGGGGCCACCTACAATGAGCAGTTCTTC	CASSLAGGATYNEQFF
TRBV6-6	TRBJ2-7	TRBD1	NA	TGTGCCAGCAGCCGCGGGCGAGGACAGGGGTTCTACGAGCAGTACTTC	CASSRGRGQGFYEQYF
TRBV18	TRBJ2-1	TRBD2	NA	TGTGCCAGCTCACCGCTAGCGGGAGCCGGCTCCTACAATGAGCAGTTCTTC	CASSPLAGAGSYNEQFF
TRBV19	TRBJ2-3	TRBD2	NA	TGTGCCAGTAGTATACGGCTAGCGGGCGCAGATACGCAGTATTTT	CASSIRLAGADTQYF
TRBV20-1	TRBJ1-1	NA	NA	TGCAGTGCTAGTAAAGCAGGGCCGCGGACTGAAGCTTTCTTT	CSASKAGPRTEAFF
TRBV19	TRBJ1-1	NA	NA	TGTGCCAGTAGTCTCCAGGCACTGGGGAACACTGAAGCTTTCTTT	CASSLQALGNTEAFF
TRBV6-5	TRBJ2-7	TRBD2	NA	TGTGCCAGCAGTTACTCTTTAGCGGGTCCTGCCTACGAGCAGTACTTC	CASSYSLAGPAYEQYF
TRBV11-2	TRBJ1-1	NA	once	TGTGCCAGCAGCTTAGTCCAGGCAGGCACTGAAGCTTTCTTT	CASSLVQAGTEAFF
TRBV5-1	TRBJ2-1	NA	NA	TGCGCCAGCAGCTTGGATAGGGGGAGCTCCTACAATGAGCAGTTCTTC	CASSLDRGSSYNEQFF
TRBV5-1	TRBJ1-3	TRBD1	NA	TGCGCCAGCAGCTTGGGTACAGGGGACTCTGGAAACACCATATATTTT	CASSLGTGDSGNTIYF
TRBV5-4	TRBJ2-7	TRBD2	NA	TGTGCCAGCAGCTTAGCGGGGGAACGGTACGAGCAGTACTTC	CASSLAGERYEQYF
TRBV30	TRBJ1-1	NA	NA	TGTGCCTGGAGTGTGTCCCCCTCGGAGTACACTGAAGCTTTCTTT	CAWSVSPSEYTEAFF
TRBV11-3	TRBJ2-1	TRBD2	NA	TGTGCCAGCAGCTTGGAAAGCGGGGGGGCTAGTGAGCAGTTCTTC	CASSLESGGASEQFF
TRBV7-3	TRBJ2-1	NA	NA	TGTGCCAGCAGCACTACTAGTTCCCCTTACAATGAGCAGTTCTTC	CASSTTSSPYNEQFF